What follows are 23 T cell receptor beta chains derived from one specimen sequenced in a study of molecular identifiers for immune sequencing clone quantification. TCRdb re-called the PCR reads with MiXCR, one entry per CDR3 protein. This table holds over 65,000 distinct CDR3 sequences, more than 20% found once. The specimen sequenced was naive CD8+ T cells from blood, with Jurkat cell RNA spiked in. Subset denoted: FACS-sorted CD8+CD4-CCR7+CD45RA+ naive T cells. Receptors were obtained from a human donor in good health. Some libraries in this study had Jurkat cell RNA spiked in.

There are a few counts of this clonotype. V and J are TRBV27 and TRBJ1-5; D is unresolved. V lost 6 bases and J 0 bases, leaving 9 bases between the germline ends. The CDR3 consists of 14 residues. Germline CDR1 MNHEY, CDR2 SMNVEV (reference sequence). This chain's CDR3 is CASRLGNSNQPQHF. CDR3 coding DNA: TGTGCCAGCAGATTGGGGAATAGCAATCAGCCCCAGCATTTT.

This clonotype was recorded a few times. The CDR3 loop reads CASSQGTAWRTGELFF. The CDR3 bases are TGTGCCAGCAGCCAGGGGACAGCTTGGCGCACCGGGGAGCTGTTTTTT. The chain uses TRBV3-1 and TRBJ2-2; TRBD1 matches 7 bases. The CDR3 consists of 16 residues. Germline V lookup: CDR1 LGHDT, CDR2 YNNKEL (reference sequence). Trimming took 3 bases from V and 4 from J; bases not matched to a gene: 8.

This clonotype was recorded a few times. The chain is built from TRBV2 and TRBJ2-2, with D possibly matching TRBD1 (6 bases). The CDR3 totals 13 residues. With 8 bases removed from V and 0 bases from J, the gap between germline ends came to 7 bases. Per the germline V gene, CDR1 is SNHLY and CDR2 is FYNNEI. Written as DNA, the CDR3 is TGTGCCAGCGGGGGCGCGAACACCGGGGAGCTGTTTTTT. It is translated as CASGGANTGELFF.

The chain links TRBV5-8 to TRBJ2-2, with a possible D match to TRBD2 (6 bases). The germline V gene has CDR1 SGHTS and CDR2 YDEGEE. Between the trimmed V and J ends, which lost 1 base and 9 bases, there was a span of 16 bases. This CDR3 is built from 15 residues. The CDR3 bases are TGTGCCAGCAGCTTGTTGGGGGGAACGTCGAGGGAGCTGTTTTTT. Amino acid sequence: CASSLLGGTSRELFF.

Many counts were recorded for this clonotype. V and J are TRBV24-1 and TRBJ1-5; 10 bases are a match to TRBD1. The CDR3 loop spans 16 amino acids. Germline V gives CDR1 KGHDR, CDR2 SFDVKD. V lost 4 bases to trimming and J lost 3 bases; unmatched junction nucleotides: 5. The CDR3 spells CATSDGQGGVNQPQHF. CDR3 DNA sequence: TGTGCCACCAGTGACGGACAGGGGGGAGTCAATCAGCCCCAGCATTTT.

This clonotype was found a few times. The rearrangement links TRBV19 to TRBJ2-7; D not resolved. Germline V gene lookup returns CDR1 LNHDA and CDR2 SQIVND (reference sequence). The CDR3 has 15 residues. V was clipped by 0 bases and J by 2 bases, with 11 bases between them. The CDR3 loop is CASSIEAKTPYEQYF. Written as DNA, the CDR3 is TGTGCCAGTAGTATAGAAGCCAAAACCCCCTACGAGCAGTACTTC.

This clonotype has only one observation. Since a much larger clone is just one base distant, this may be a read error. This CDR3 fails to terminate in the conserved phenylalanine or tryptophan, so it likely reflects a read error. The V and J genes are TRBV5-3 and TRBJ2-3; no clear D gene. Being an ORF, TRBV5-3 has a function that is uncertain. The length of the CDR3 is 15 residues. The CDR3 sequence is CASSLERGPRDTQYL. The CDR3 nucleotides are TGTGCCAGCAGCTTGGAGCGAGGCCCCCGGGATACGCAGTATTTA.

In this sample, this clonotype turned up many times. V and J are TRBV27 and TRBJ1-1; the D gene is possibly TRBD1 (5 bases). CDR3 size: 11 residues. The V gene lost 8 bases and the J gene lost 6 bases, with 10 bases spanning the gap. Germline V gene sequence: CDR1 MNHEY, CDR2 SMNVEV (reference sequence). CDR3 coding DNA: TGTGCCAGCCATATAGGGGCTGAAGCTTTCTTT. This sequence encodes CASHIGAEAFF.

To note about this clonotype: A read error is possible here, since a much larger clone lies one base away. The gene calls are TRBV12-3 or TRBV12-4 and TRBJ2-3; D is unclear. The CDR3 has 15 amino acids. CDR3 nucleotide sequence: TGTGCCAACAGTTTCACTACATCAGCCACAGATACGCAGTATTTT. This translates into CANSFTTSATDTQYF.

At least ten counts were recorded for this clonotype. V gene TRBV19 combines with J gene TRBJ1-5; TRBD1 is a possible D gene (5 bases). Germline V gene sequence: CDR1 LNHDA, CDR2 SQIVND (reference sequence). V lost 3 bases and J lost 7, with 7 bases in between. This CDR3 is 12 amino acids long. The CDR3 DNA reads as TGTGCCAGTAGTATGGGGGAACAGCCCCAGCATTTT. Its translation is CASSMGEQPQHF.

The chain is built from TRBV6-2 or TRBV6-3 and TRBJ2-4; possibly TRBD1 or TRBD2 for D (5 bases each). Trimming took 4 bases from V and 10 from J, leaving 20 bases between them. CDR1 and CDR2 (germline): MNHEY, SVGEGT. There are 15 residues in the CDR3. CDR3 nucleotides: TGTGCCAGCAGTTTGGGACCCCTCCAGATAGCGATTCAGTACTTC. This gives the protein CASSLGPLQIAIQYF.

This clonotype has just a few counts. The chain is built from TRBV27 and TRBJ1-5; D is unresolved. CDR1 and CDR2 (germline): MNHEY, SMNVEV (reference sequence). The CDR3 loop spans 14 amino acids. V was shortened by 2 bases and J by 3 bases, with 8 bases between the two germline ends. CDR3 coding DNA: TGTGCCAGCAGTTTAATGGGAAACAATCAGCCCCAGCATTTT. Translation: CASSLMGNNQPQHF.

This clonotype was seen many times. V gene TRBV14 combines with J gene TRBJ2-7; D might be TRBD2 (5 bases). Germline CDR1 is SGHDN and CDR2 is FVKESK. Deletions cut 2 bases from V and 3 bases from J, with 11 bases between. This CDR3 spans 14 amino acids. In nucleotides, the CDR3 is TGTGCCAGCAGCCAAAATCGGGGAATCTACGAGCAGTACTTC. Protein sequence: CASSQNRGIYEQYF. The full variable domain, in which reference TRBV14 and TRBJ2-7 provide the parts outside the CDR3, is EAGVTQFPSHSVIEKGQTVTLRCDPISGHDNLYWYRRVMGKEIKFLLHFVKESKQDESGMPNNRFLAERTGGTYSTLKVQPAELEDSGVYFCASSQNRGIYEQYFGPGTRLTVT.

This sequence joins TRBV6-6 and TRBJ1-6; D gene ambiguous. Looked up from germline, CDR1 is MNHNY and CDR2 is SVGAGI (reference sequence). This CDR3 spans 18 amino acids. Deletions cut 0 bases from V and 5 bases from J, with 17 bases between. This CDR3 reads CASSYSPPHQENNSPLHF. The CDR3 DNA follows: TGTGCCAGCAGTTACTCACCCCCCCACCAAGAGAATAATTCACCCCTCCACTTT.

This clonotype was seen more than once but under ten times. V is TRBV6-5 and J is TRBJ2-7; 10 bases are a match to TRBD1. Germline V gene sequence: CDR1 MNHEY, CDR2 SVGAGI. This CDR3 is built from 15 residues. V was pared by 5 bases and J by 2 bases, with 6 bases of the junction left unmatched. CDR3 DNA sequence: TGTGCCAGCAGTACATCCGGGACAGGGGCCTACGAGCAGTACTTC. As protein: CASSTSGTGAYEQYF.

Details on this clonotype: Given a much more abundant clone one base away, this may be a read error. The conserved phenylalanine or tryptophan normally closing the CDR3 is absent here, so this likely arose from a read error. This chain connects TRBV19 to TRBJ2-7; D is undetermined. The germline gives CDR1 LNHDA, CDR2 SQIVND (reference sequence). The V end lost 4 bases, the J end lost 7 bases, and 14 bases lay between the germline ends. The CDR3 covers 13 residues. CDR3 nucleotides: TGTGCCAGTAGTACCGAGAAACGATGGGAGCAGTACCTC. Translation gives CASSTEKRWEQYL.

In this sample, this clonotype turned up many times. The CDR3 nucleotides are TGTGCTAGTGGTTTGGTACGGGATTCGGACTACCAAGAGACCCAGTACTTC. Protein: CASGLVRDSDYQETQYF. The rearrangement uses TRBV12-5 and TRBJ2-5; possibly TRBD2 for D (5 bases). The germline CDR1 and CDR2 sequences are LGHNT and FRNRAP. Trimming removed 0 bases at V and 0 bases at J, with 14 bases between. The CDR3 is 17 residues long.

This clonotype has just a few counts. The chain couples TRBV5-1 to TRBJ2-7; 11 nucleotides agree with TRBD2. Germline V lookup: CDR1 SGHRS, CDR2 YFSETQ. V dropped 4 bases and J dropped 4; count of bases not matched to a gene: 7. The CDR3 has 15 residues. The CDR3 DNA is TGCGCCAGCAGCATCCAACTAGCGGGAGAGTACGAGCAGTACTTC. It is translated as CASSIQLAGEYEQYF.

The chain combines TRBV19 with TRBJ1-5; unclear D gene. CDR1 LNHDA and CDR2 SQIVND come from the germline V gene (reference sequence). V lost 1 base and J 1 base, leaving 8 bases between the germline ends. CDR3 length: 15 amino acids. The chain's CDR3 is CASSIGTGSNQPQHF. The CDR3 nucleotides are TGTGCCAGTAGTATAGGTACGGGAAGCAATCAGCCCCAGCATTTT. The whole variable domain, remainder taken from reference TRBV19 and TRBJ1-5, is DGGITQSPKYLFRKEGQNVTLSCEQNLNHDAMYWYRQDPGQGLRLIYYSQIVNDFQKGDIAEGYSVSREKKESFPLTVTSAQKNPTAFYLCASSIGTGSNQPQHFGDGTRLSIL.

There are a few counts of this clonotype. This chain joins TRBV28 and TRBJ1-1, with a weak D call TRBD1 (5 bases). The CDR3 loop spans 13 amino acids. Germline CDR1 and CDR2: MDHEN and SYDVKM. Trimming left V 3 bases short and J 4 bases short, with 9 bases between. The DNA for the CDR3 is TGTGCCAGCAGTTTCGGGGCGAGCACTGAAGCTTTCTTT. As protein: CASSFGASTEAFF.

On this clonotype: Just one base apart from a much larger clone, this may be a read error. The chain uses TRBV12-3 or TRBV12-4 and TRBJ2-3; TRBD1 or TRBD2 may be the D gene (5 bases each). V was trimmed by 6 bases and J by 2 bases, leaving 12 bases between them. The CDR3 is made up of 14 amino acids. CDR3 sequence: CASRDWTFTDTQYF. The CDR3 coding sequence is TGTGCCAGCAGGGACTGGACATTCACAGATACGCAGTATTTT.

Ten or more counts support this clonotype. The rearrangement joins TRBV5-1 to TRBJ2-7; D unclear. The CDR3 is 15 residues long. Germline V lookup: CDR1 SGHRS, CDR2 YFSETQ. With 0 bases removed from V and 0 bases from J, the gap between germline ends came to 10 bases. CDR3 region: CASSLELSSSYEQYF. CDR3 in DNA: TGCGCCAGCAGCTTGGAGCTCAGCAGCTCCTACGAGCAGTACTTC.

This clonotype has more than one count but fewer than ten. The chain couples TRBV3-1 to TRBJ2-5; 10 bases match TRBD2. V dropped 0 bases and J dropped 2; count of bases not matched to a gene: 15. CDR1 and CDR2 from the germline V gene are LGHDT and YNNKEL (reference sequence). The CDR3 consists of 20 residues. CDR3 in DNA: TGTGCCAGCAGCCAAGAATTAACTACTAGCGGGGACTACGATCAAGAGACCCAGTACTTC. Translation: CASSQELTTSGDYDQETQYF.